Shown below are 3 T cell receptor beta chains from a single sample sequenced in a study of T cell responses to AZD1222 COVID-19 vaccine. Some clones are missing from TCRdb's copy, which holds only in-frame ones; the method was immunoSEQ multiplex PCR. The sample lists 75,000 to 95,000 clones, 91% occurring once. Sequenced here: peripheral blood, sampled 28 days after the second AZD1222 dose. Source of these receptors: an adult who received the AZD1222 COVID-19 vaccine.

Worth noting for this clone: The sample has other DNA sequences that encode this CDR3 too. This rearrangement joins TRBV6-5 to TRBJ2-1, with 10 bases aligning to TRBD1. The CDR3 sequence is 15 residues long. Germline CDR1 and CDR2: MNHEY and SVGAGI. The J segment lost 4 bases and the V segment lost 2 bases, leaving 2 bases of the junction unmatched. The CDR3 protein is CASSYGTGVYNEQFF. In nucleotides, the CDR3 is TGTGCCAGCAGTTACGGGACAGGGGTATACAATGAGCAGTTCTTC.

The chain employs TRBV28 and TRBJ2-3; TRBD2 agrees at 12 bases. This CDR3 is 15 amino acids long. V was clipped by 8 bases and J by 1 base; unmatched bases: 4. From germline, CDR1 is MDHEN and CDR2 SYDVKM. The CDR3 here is CASVWTSGGTDTQYF. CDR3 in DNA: TGTGCCAGCGTTTGGACTAGCGGGGGCACAGATACGCAGTATTTT.

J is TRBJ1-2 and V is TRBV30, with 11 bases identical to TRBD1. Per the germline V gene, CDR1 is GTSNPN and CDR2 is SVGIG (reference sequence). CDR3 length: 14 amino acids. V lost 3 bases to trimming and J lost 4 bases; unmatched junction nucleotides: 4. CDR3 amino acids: CAWRDRGRPYGYTF. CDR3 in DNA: TGTGCCTGGAGGGACAGGGGGCGGCCCTATGGCTACACCTTC.